The clone carrying this T cell receptor (beta chain) came up a few times. What it recognizes is unknown. Treatment noted: oral pan-JAK inhibitor, 5-10 mg twice daily. Reverse transcription of extracted RNA yielded cDNA, which provided the sequencing template. Produced via immunoSEQ multiplex PCR; TCRdb's table is partial and in-frame only. The sample lists around 290,000 clones; 58% were seen once. The V end was cut by 0 bases, the J end by 13 bases, with 15 bases between. The CDR3 spans 13 residues. The germline CDR1 and CDR2 sequences are GTSNPN and SVGIG (reference sequence). The data are from a study of CD8+ T cells in alopecia areata. Findings and caveats of the study: One nonresponder leaves baseline CD8+ expansion's link to response uncertain.

Sequenced here: CD4+ T cells sorted from blood, sampled at week 24, from a patient treated with tofacitinib. The rearrangement joins TRBV30 to TRBJ1-4, with D hard to call. The TCR comes from a human donor with alopecia areata. The CDR3 nucleotides read TGTGCCTGGAGTGTAAAACCGACTGAACGACTGTTTTTT. This codes for CAWSVKPTERLFF.